This T cell receptor beta chain was sequenced for a study of blood T cell repertoires in COVID-19 (dated by TCRdb to 2020 to 2021). Regarding the research as a whole: Samples covering the acute and convalescent phases of COVID-19 were provided by collaborators in the United States, Italy and Spain. The prospective study material was composed of cDNA or gDNA derived from T cells, B-cell-depleted T cells, or PBMCs. Deeply sampled blood TCRbeta repertoires from subjects exposed to, actively infected with, or recovered from COVID-19 were included in the dataset. The repertoires were released in a freely available public database meant as a resource for research on the immune response to SARS-CoV-2. Samples were obtained from the ongoing ImmuneRACE study (first 160 participants) and from some 1,200 subjects provided by 6 global collaborators. Sample metadata almost always included a de-identified subject ID, COVID-19 status, age in years and sex. Where available, HLA class I and class II types were obtained from metadata supplied by the sample provider rather than from assay-based typing.

Note on this clone: What this receptor recognizes is not known. Base qualities are not recorded, but no much larger clone differs from it by a single base.

Whole blood was collected in K2EDTA tubes by collaborating institutions according to the institutions' own protocols. For TCRbeta analysis, collaborators shipped samples in one of three forms: frozen whole blood, isolated PBMCs, or DNA extracted from either of those sample types. TCRbeta CDR3 regions were amplified from genomic DNA by means of the immunoSEQ Assay, a bias-controlled multiplex PCR. The original methods were these. The number of nucleated cells in each sample was estimated from the amplification of reference gene primers within the assay. Sequence reads were collapsed and filtered to measure the absolute abundance of every unique TCRbeta CDR3 rearrangement. For each sample, productive Simpson clonality was calculated as the square root of Simpson's diversity index over productive rearrangements. As stored in TCRdb, this immuneACCESS dataset retains in-frame rearrangements with V and J assigned. A fraction of the clones does not appear; measured against another copy, unresolved V genes explain less than half of the discrepancy, and the remainder lacks a known reason. V and J calls and clone size come straight from that table; D and trimming were deduced from the DNA. Recorded for this sample are 80,000 to 100,000 clones; 82% of them occurred a single time. The leading ten clones occupy approximately 11% of the sample.

General conclusions and limits of the study: How much clinical and demographic metadata was included differed by source and by participant, and the metadata was provided uncurated.

The clonotype was recovered from a man in his 70s with active or convalescent COVID-19. The sequenced sample consisted of peripheral blood.

The bases read TGTGCCAGCAGCCCGGGACTAGCGGGAAGAGGTAATGAGCAGTTCTTC. It codes for CASSPGLAGRGNEQFF. The receptor chain draws on TRBV3-1 (or the pseudogene TRBV3-2) and TRBJ2-1; the junction holds 13 bases that match TRBD2. CDR1 and CDR2 are read off the germline V gene (reference sequence) as LGHDT and YNNKEL. Trimming removed 4 bases from V and 7 bases from J; the gene matches leave 7 bases unexplained. The CDR3 numbers 16 residues from cysteine through phenylalanine. Kept here is only the CDR3 DNA, which spans 48 bases and is read in frame from base 1.